This paragraph reports one T cell receptor (beta chain). Its antigen remains unidentified. In the PCR, 60 Vbeta and 13 Jbeta primers were used. Authors' methods: Approximately 11 million of the 60 million to 80 million unique TCR beta chains counted in a later analysis were shared. Method: immunoSEQ multiplex PCR; TCRdb's copy keeps in-frame clones and lacks some. The DNA was the basis for D and trimming; V, J and clone size are from that table. The sample carries about 190,000 clones, 80% recorded once. This specimen comes from a study of cytomegalovirus exposure and HLA in healthy donors. Overall study: Falling in the Caucasian-associated ancestry cluster were 80% to 85% of some 400 genotyped donors.

V lost 4 bases and J 0 bases, leaving 13 bases between the germline ends. Germline V CDR1 and CDR2: LNHDA, SQIVND (reference sequence). This CDR3 contains 15 residues. Study-wide points: Trimming of TCR beta V- and J-genes showed a link, identified in a later analysis, to a missense DCLRE1C variant. HLA alleles showed associations with about 15,000 TCR beta sequences in a later analysis, at a 0.05 false discovery rate.

The chain links TRBV19 to TRBJ2-7; maybe TRBD1 (7 bases). Sequencing was performed on PBMCs. The sequence derives from a woman aged 40-49 years in good health and CMV-seronegative. The DNA for the CDR3 is TGTGCCAGTAGTAGCGGGGCAGGGGGCTCCTACGAGCAGTACTTC. Residues: CASSSGAGGSYEQYF.